The text below deals with one T cell receptor (beta chain). Its antigen is as yet unknown. The sample belongs to a study of T-cell memory formation after mild COVID-19. General study findings and limits: Within pre-infection memory, some responding clones were found, suggesting cross-reactive memory joined.

Trimming shortened V by 6 bases and J by 3 bases, and 21 bases separated the two germline ends. CDR1 is DFQATT and CDR2 is SNEGSKA in the germline V gene (reference sequence). The CDR3 runs 15 residues. TCRdb reprocessed the 5' RACE reads via MiXCR and lists one record per CDR3 protein. The sample has 450,000 to 650,000 distinct CDR3 sequences; about a sixth are singletons. Material for sequencing was PBMCs or a T cell subset sorted from them (not recorded which). The rearrangement joins TRBV20-1 to TRBJ2-7; D may be TRBD1 (7 bases). The clonotype comes from an adult woman who had mild COVID-19 (a few samples of this study predate the infection). Cell type and time point are not known. In DNA form, the CDR3 reads TGCAGTGCCACGAAGGCGGGACAGAAACTCTACGAGCAGTACTTC. Amino acids: CSATKAGQKLYEQYF.